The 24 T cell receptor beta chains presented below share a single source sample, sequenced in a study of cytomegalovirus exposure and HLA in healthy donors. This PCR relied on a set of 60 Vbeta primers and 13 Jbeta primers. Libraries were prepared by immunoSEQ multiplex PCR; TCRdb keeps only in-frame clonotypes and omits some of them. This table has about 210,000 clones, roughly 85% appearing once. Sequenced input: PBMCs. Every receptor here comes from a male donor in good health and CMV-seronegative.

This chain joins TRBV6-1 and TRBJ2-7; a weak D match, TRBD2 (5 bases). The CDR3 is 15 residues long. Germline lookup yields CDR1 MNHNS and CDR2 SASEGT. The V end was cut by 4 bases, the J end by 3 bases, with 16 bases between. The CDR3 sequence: CASSVEEGPYYEQYF. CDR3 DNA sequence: TGTGCCAGCAGTGTTGAAGAGGGCCCCTACTACGAGCAGTACTTC.

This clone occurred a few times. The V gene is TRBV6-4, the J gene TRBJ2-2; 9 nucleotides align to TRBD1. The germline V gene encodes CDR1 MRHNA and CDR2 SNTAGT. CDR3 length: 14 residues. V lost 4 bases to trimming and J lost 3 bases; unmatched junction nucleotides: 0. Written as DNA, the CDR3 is TGTGCCAGCAGTGGACAGGGGGACACCGGGGAGCTGTTTTTT. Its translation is CASSGQGDTGELFF.

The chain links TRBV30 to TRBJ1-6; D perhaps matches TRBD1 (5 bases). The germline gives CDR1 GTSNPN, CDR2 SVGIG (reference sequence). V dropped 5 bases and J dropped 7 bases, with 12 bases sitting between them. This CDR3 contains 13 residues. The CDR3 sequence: CAWGGGRNSPLHF. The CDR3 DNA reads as TGTGCCTGGGGGGGAGGGAGGAATTCACCCCTCCACTTT.

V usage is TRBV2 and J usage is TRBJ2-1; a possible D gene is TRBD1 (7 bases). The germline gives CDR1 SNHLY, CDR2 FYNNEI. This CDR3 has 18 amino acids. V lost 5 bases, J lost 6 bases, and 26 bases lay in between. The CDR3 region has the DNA TGTGCCAGCAGTCCTGGGGGACAGCTTATTCGGGAGTTCAATGAGCAGTTCTTC. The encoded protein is CASSPGGQLIREFNEQFF.

CDR3 sequence: CASSSPSQGANYGYTF. The CDR3 DNA reads as TGTGCCAGCAGCTCCCCCTCACAGGGGGCTAACTATGGCTACACCTTC. The V gene is TRBV7-2, the J gene TRBJ1-2, with TRBD1 identical over 8 bases. CDR3 size: 16 residues. CDR1 is SGHTA, CDR2 FQGNSA, per germline. V trimming: 4 bases; J trimming: 0 bases; junction bases outside the gene matches: 7.

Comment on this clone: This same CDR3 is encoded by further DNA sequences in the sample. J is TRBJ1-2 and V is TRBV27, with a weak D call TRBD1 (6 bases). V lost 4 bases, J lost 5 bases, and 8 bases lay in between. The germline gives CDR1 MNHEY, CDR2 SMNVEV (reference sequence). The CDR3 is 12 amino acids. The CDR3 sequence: CASSSTGYGYTF. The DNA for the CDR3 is TGTGCCAGCAGTTCAACAGGGTATGGCTACACCTTC.

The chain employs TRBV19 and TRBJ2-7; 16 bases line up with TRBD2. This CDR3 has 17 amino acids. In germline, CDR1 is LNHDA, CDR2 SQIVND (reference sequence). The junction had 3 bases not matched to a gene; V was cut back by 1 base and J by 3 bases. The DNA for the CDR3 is TGTGCCAGTAGTATAGGCGGGACTAGCGGGAGGGGCTACGAGCAGTACTTC. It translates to CASSIGGTSGRGYEQYF.

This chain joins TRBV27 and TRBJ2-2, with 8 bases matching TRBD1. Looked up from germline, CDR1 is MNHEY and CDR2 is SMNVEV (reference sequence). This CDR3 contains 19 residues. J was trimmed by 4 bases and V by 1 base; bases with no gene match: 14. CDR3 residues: CASSLYSIGGQEITGELFF. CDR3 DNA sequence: TGTGCCAGCAGTTTATATAGTATTGGGGGACAGGAGATCACCGGGGAGCTGTTTTTT.

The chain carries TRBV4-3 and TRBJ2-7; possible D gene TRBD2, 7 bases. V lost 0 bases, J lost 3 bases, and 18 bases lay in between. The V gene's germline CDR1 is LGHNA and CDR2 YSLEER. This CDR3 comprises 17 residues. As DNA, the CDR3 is TGCGCCAGCAGCCAAGATTTTGGGGGGGCGCAAATCTACGAGCAGTACTTC. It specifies CASSQDFGGAQIYEQYF.

The DNA for the CDR3 is TGTGCCAGCGTACCGACCGGGACTAGCGGAGAAGAGACCCAGTACTTC. Translating gives CASVPTGTSGEETQYF. The chain couples TRBV27 to TRBJ2-5; TRBD2 matches 11 bases. Per germline, CDR1 MNHEY and CDR2 SMNVEV (reference sequence). V shed 8 bases, J shed 3 bases, and the junction held 11 bases outside the gene matches. This CDR3 region has 16 residues.

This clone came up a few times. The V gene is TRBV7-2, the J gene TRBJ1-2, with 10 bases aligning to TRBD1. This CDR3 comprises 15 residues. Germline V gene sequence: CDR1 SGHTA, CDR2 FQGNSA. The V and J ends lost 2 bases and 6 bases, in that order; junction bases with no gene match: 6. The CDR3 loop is CASSLTGTGADGYTF. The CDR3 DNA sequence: TGTGCCAGCAGCTTAACCGGGACAGGGGCGGATGGCTACACCTTC.

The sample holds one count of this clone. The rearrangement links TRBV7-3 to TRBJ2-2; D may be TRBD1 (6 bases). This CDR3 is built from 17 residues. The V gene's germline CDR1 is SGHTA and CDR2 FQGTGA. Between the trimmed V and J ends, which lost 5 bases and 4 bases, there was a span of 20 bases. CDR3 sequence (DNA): TGTGCCAGCAGCACCGTCCTGAGACAGGCCCCCACCGGGGAGCTGTTTTTT. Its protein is CASSTVLRQAPTGELFF.

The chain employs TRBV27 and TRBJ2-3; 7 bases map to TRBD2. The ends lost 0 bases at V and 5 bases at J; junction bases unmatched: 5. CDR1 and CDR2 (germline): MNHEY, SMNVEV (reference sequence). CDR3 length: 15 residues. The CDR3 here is CASSLSRGVQDTQYF. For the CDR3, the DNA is TGTGCCAGCAGTTTATCTCGGGGGGTCCAAGATACGCAGTATTTT.

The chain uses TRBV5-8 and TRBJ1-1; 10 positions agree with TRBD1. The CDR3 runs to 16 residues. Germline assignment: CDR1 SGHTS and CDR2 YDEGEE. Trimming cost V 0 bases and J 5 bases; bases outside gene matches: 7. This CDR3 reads CASSLERQGASTEAFF. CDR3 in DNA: TGTGCCAGCAGCTTGGAGAGACAGGGGGCGAGTACTGAAGCTTTCTTT.

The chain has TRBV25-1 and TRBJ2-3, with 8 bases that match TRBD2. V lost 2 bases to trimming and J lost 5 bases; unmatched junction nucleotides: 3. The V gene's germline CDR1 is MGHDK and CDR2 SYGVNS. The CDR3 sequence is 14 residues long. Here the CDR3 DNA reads TGTGCCAGCAGTGAAAGCGGGAGTGGAGATACGCAGTATTTT. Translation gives CASSESGSGDTQYF.

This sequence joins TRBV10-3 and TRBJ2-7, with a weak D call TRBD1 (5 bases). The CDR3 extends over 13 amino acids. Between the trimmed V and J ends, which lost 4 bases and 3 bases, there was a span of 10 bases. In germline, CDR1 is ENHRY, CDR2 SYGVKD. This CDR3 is CAISVGRDYEQYF. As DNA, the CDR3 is TGTGCCATCAGTGTGGGCAGGGACTACGAGCAGTACTTC.

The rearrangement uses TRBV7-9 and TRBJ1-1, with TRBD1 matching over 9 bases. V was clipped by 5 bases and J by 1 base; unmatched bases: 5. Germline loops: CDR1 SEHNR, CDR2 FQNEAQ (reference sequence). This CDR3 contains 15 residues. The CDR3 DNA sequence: TGTGCCAGCAGCCACCCGGGACAGGGGAACACTGAAGCTTTCTTT. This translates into CASSHPGQGNTEAFF.

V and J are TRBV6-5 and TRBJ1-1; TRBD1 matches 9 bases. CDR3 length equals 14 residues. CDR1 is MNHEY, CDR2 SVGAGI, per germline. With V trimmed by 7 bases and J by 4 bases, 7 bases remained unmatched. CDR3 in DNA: TGTGCCAGCACCAAGAGGGGACAGGGCACTGAAGCTTTCTTT. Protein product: CASTKRGQGTEAFF.

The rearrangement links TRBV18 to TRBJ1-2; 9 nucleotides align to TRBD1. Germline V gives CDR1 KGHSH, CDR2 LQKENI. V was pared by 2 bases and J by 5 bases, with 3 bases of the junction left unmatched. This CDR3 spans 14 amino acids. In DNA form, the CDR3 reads TGTGCCAGCTCACCATTGGGACAGGGATATGGCTACACCTTC. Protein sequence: CASSPLGQGYGYTF.

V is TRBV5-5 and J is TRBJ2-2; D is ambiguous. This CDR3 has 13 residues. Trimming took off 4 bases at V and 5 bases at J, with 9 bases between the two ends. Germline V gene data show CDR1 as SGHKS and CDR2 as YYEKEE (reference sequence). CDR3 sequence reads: CASSGTVTGELFF. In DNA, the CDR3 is TGTGCCAGCAGCGGTACAGTAACCGGGGAGCTGTTTTTT.

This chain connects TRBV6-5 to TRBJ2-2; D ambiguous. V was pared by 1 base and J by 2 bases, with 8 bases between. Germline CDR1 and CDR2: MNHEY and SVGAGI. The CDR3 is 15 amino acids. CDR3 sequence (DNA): TGTGCCAGCAGTTACTTCAGGATAAACACCGGGGAGCTGTTTTTT. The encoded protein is CASSYFRINTGELFF.

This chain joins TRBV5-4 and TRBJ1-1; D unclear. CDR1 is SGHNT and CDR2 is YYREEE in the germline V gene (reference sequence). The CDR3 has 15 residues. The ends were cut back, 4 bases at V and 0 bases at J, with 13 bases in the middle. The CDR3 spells CASSPHLDMNTEAFF. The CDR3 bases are TGTGCCAGCAGCCCCCACCTTGACATGAACACTGAAGCTTTCTTT.

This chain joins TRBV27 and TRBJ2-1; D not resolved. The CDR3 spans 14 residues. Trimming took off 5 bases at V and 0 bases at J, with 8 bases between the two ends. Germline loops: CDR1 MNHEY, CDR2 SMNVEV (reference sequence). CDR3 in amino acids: CASSHSSSYNEQFF. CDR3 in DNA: TGTGCCAGCAGTCACTCGAGCTCCTACAATGAGCAGTTCTTC.

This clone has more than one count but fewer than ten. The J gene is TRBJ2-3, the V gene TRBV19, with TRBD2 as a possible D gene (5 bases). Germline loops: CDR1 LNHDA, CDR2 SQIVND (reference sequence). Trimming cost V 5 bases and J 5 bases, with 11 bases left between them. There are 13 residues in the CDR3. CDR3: CASSPPAGDTQYF. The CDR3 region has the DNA TGTGCCAGTAGTCCCCCCGCGGGAGATACGCAGTATTTT.